This TCR beta chain was sequenced during a study of ipilimumab plus nivolumab after autologous stem cell transplantation (dated by TCRdb to the early 2020s). Context from the whole study: The median number of doses received by trial patients was about five for ipilimumab and roughly eight for nivolumab. Patients in the trial were undergoing autologous transplant and had high-risk diffuse large B cell lymphoma, mature T cell lymphoma, or multiple myeloma. The DLBCL cohort included primary refractory and relapsed disease, with 18-month progression-free survival of roughly 89% and 26% respectively. Under 40 patients made up the trial's intent-to-treat population.

Library generation was performed with the immunoSEQ multiplex PCR assay. The immuneACCESS repertoire file appears here via TCRdb, limited to in-frame rearrangements. These files lack a portion of the clones; in checked studies, under half of the deficit traces to unresolved V genes, and the cause of the others is not known. In this sample the table shows about 15,000 clones, less than 75% of which occur a single time. The ten largest make up roughly 20% of the sample. Regarding this clone: Its target antigen remains unknown. No base quality values were provided; no much bigger clone lies one nucleotide off.

Checkpoint therapy was initiated 14 to 28 days after autologous transplant, and ipilimumab was administered at 1 mg/kg intravenously on day 1 of selected weeks. Nivolumab was given at 3 mg/kg intravenously on day 1 of weeks 1, 4, 7, 10, and every two weeks through week 26. This was a Phase Ib clinical trial that tested ipilimumab plus nivolumab, given as combined checkpoint inhibition, for consolidation following autologous stem cell transplantation. From its cysteine to its phenylalanine, the CDR3 spans 13 amino acids. Here the CDR3 DNA is all that survives: 39 bases in frame from base 1. The junction carries 16 bases between V and J, which are trimmed by 4 bases and 7 bases respectively. The germline V gene (reference sequence) sets CDR1 to GTSNPN and CDR2 to SVGIG. General conclusions and limits of the study: The authors concluded that, as post-transplant consolidation, combined checkpoint inhibition appeared tolerable. According to the authors, a biologic rationale for studying the approach further came from T cell receptor repertoire, regulatory T cell phenotype and gut microbiota profiles.

This clonotype originated in a male donor with diffuse large B-cell lymphoma. The sequencing here drew on PBMCs, taken in a trial of ipilimumab plus nivolumab as post-transplant consolidation. The chain is made from TRBV30 and TRBJ1-2, with a tentative D gene TRBD1 over 5 matching bases. The CDR3 amino acid sequence is: CAWTPGAGAGYTF. The nucleotide sequence reads TGTGCCTGGACGCCCGGGGCGGGTGCTGGCTACACCTTC.